The 23 T cell receptor beta chains in this list originate from one sample, sequenced in a study of Ad26.COV2.S vaccination and SARS-CoV-2 variants. Here immunoSEQ multiplex PCR was the method, and the copy in TCRdb shows in-frame clones only, minus some. The table includes 350,000 to 500,000 clones, around 91% detected once. Indicated treatment: some 20 received Ad26.COV2.S at low or high dose, single or two shots; roughly five received placebo; per-sample allocation not given. The samples were gathered on day 63 after the first injection of vaccine or placebo. This specimen consisted of peripheral blood, obtained in a trial of Ad26.COV2.S vaccine versus placebo. These receptor sequences come from a person aged 18-65 years who received the Ad26.COV2.S COVID-19 vaccine or a placebo.

The V call is TRBV11-3, the J call TRBJ2-2; D is unclear. Germline assignment: CDR1 SGHNT and CDR2 YENEEA. This CDR3 has 13 residues. V lost 2 bases to trimming and J lost 8 bases, with 9 bases between them. This CDR3 reads CASSLIAMGELFF. In DNA form, the CDR3 reads TGTGCCAGCAGCTTAATCGCGATGGGGGAGCTGTTTTTT.

J is TRBJ2-5 and V is TRBV4-1; no clear D gene. The V gene's germline CDR1 is MGHRA and CDR2 YSYEKL. V was pared by 2 bases and J by 4 bases, with 8 bases between. CDR3 size: 13 residues. The CDR3 DNA reads as TGCGCCAGCAGCCAACAGAGAGGAGAGACCCAGTACTTC. This encodes CASSQQRGETQYF.

The chain joins TRBV6-2 or TRBV6-3 to TRBJ2-5; 8 bases match TRBD1. Germline V gene data show CDR1 as MNHEY and CDR2 as SVGEGT. The V and J ends lost 5 bases and 5 bases, in that order; junction bases with no gene match: 7. This CDR3 contains 14 residues. The CDR3 sequence is CASSRQGARETQYF. The CDR3 DNA sequence: TGTGCCAGCAGTCGCCAGGGGGCGAGGGAGACCCAGTACTTC.

The rearrangement uses TRBV6-2 or TRBV6-3 and TRBJ2-3, with D maybe TRBD2 (5 bases). V lost 2 bases to trimming and J lost 14 bases, with 14 bases between them. CDR1 MNHEY and CDR2 SVGEGT come from the germline V gene. The CDR3 extends over 12 amino acids. CDR3 sequence (DNA): TGTGCCAGCAGTTACCCATCTACAGAGGGGTATTTT. Amino acid sequence: CASSYPSTEGYF.

The gene calls are TRBV12-3 or TRBV12-4 and TRBJ1-1; weak D call: TRBD1 (5 bases). With 6 bases removed from V and 1 base from J, the gap between germline ends came to 9 bases. This CDR3 comprises 13 residues. The CDR3 nucleotides read TGTGCCAGCAGCCCTCAGGGGAACACTGAAGCTTTCTTT. Translation gives CASSPQGNTEAFF.

The chain has TRBV5-4 and TRBJ1-1; 7 bases agree with TRBD1. This CDR3 has 13 residues. Germline assignment: CDR1 SGHNT and CDR2 YYREEE (reference sequence). V was pared by 5 bases and J by 3 bases, with 4 bases of the junction left unmatched. In DNA, the CDR3 is TGTGCCAGCAGGGTTCAGGGGGACACTGAAGCTTTCTTT. This sequence encodes CASRVQGDTEAFF.

The chain couples TRBV19 to TRBJ1-3, with D unclear. From germline, CDR1 is LNHDA and CDR2 SQIVND (reference sequence). Deletions cut 5 bases from V and 3 bases from J, with 17 bases between. The CDR3 covers 16 residues. DNA of the CDR3: TGTGCCAGTAGTCAACCGGGAGGGTCTTATGGAAACACCATATATTTT. It codes for CASSQPGGSYGNTIYF.

The rearrangement uses TRBV7-6 and TRBJ2-1, with 11 bases identical to TRBD2. Losses at the gene ends were 3 bases for V and 1 base for J; bases not matched to a gene: 5. Germline CDR1 is SGHVS and CDR2 is FNYEAQ. The CDR3 has 17 residues. The DNA for the CDR3 is TGTGCCAGCAGCTTGTTCGGACTAGCGGGTTCCTACAATGAGCAGTTCTTC. It codes for CASSLFGLAGSYNEQFF.

The rearrangement joins TRBV5-8 to TRBJ2-1, with 8 positions matching TRBD2. The germline V gene has CDR1 SGHTS and CDR2 YDEGEE. The CDR3 extends over 17 amino acids. After removal of 4 bases from V and 1 base from J, the junction contained 10 bases not matched to a gene. In DNA, the CDR3 is TGTGCCAGCAGCCGACCCCTAGCGGGTGTGTCCTACAATGAGCAGTTCTTC. Its protein is CASSRPLAGVSYNEQFF.

The gene calls are TRBV11-2 and TRBJ2-7; 9 bases are shared with TRBD1. V trimming: 4 bases; J trimming: 6 bases; junction bases outside the gene matches: 4. The CDR3 runs to 13 residues. Per the germline V gene, CDR1 is SGHAT and CDR2 is FQNNGV. The CDR3 coding sequence is TGTGCCAGCAGCTGGACAGGGGTTCTCGAGCAGTACTTC. Encoded protein: CASSWTGVLEQYF.

The CDR3 sequence: CASSLSSGAYHNEQFF. DNA of the CDR3: TGTGCCAGCAGTTTATCTTCAGGGGCGTACCACAATGAGCAGTTCTTC. This chain links TRBV27 with TRBJ2-1, with a possible D match to TRBD1 (6 bases). In germline, CDR1 is MNHEY, CDR2 SMNVEV (reference sequence). V was trimmed by 0 bases and J by 5 bases, leaving 14 bases between them. The CDR3 loop spans 16 amino acids.

This chain connects TRBV27 to TRBJ2-7, with 7 bases lining up with TRBD2. Germline CDR1 reads MNHEY; CDR2 reads SMNVEV (reference sequence). This CDR3 comprises 15 residues. The V gene end was trimmed by 8 bases and the J gene end by 3 bases; junction bases not matched to a gene: 13. CDR3 coding DNA: TGTGCCAGCCGGGAGGCCGGGACTACCGACTACGAGCAGTACTTC. Its translation is CASREAGTTDYEQYF.

This rearrangement joins TRBV27 to TRBJ2-2; no definite D call. V lost 1 base and J 0 bases, leaving 6 bases between the germline ends. The CDR3 has 15 residues. Germline V CDR1 and CDR2: MNHEY, SMNVEV (reference sequence). The CDR3 DNA follows: TGTGCCAGCAGTTTATTAAGGGCGAACACCGGGGAGCTGTTTTTT. Amino acid sequence: CASSLLRANTGELFF.

Written as DNA, the CDR3 is TGCAGCGTTGAGACACCAGATAGCAATCAGCCCCAGCATTTT. This translates into CSVETPDSNQPQHF. V usage is TRBV29-1 and J usage is TRBJ1-5, with unresolved D. Germline CDR1 SQVTM, CDR2 ANQGSEA. V was trimmed by 3 bases and J by 0 bases, leaving 9 bases between them. CDR3 length: 14 residues.

The gene calls are TRBV30 and TRBJ2-7; D might be TRBD2 (5 bases). The CDR3 is 11 residues long. Trimming pared 1 base from V and 11 bases from J, leaving 12 bases between. Germline CDR1 and CDR2: GTSNPN and SVGIG (reference sequence). CDR3 DNA: TGTGCCTGGAGTGGGTCGGGGATCAAGTACTTC. This gives the protein CAWSGSGIKYF.

The chain employs TRBV15 and TRBJ2-1, with D tentatively TRBD1 or TRBD2 (5 bases each). The CDR3 is 16 residues long. CDR1 is LNHNV, CDR2 YYDKDF, per germline (reference sequence). The ends were cut back, 6 bases at V and 3 bases at J, with 18 bases in the middle. The chain's CDR3 is CATRVGTPGGYNEQFF. The CDR3 DNA is TGTGCCACCAGAGTTGGGACCCCTGGAGGCTACAATGAGCAGTTCTTC.

J is TRBJ2-1 and V is TRBV27; D remains unclear. There are 14 residues in the CDR3. Germline CDR1 is MNHEY and CDR2 is SMNVEV (reference sequence). Trimming removed 7 bases from V and 2 bases from J, with 12 bases in between. CDR3 amino acids: CASTERSTYNEQFF. CDR3 DNA sequence: TGTGCCAGCACCGAACGATCCACCTACAATGAGCAGTTCTTC.

This rearrangement joins TRBV23-1 to TRBJ2-7; tentatively, D is TRBD2 (6 bases). TRBV23-1 is filed as an ORF, its function uncertain. CDR3 length: 18 residues. Trimming shortened V by 0 bases and J by 6 bases, and 24 bases separated the two germline ends. As DNA, the CDR3 is TGCGCCAGCAGTCAATCCTCGCACACGGGAGCACAGGCATCCGAGCAGTACTTC. Translation: CASSQSSHTGAQASEQYF.

J is TRBJ1-3 and V is TRBV4-3, with TRBD1 identical over 7 bases. The V gene end was trimmed by 2 bases and the J gene end by 0 bases; junction bases not matched to a gene: 4. The CDR3 runs to 16 residues. The germline gives CDR1 LGHNA, CDR2 YSLEER. The CDR3 sequence is CASSQRTGSSGNTIYF. CDR3 nucleotide sequence: TGCGCCAGCAGCCAAAGGACAGGCAGCTCTGGAAACACCATATATTTT.

The chain links TRBV27 to TRBJ2-7, with 11 bases that match TRBD2. Germline trimming cut 6 bases from V and 2 bases from J; bases unmatched to any gene: 9. This CDR3 has 16 amino acids. Germline CDR1 reads MNHEY; CDR2 reads SMNVEV (reference sequence). The CDR3: CASRVRGTSGTYEQYF. The CDR3 DNA reads TGTGCCAGCAGAGTTCGCGGGACTAGCGGAACCTACGAGCAGTACTTC.

About this clone itself: Other DNA sequences from this sample encode an identical CDR3 as well. The J gene is TRBJ1-5, the V gene TRBV30; D call uncertain. Germline V gene sequence: CDR1 GTSNPN, CDR2 SVGIG (reference sequence). The CDR3 spans 13 residues. The germline V and J ends were trimmed by 0 bases and 2 bases, with 5 bases remaining between them. The CDR3 here is CAWSVRGNQPQHF. The CDR3, as DNA: TGTGCCTGGAGTGTACGAGGCAATCAGCCCCAGCATTTT. The complete variable domain, with remaining parts taken from reference TRBV30 and TRBJ1-5, reads SQTIHQWPATLVQPVGSPLSLECTVEGTSNPNLYWYRQAAGRGLQLLFYSVGIGQISSEVPQNLSASRPQDRQFILSSKKLLLSDSGFYLCAWSVRGNQPQHFGDGTRLSIL.

The rearrangement links TRBV11-2 to TRBJ2-2; 10 bases match TRBD2. The germline gives CDR1 SGHAT, CDR2 FQNNGV. The J segment lost 8 bases and the V segment lost 6 bases, leaving 15 bases of the junction unmatched. The CDR3 runs to 17 residues. This chain's CDR3 is CASSQQGLAAEGGELFF. CDR3 bases: TGTGCCAGCAGTCAACAAGGACTAGCGGCTGAAGGTGGGGAGCTGTTTTTT.

This chain joins TRBV7-2 and TRBJ2-7; D gene unclear. Trimming took 3 bases from V and 3 from J, leaving 9 bases between them. Germline V gives CDR1 SGHTA, CDR2 FQGNSA. This CDR3 comprises 13 residues. The CDR3, as DNA: TGTGCCAGCAGCTTTCCCCCAGTCTACGAGCAGTACTTC. This encodes CASSFPPVYEQYF.